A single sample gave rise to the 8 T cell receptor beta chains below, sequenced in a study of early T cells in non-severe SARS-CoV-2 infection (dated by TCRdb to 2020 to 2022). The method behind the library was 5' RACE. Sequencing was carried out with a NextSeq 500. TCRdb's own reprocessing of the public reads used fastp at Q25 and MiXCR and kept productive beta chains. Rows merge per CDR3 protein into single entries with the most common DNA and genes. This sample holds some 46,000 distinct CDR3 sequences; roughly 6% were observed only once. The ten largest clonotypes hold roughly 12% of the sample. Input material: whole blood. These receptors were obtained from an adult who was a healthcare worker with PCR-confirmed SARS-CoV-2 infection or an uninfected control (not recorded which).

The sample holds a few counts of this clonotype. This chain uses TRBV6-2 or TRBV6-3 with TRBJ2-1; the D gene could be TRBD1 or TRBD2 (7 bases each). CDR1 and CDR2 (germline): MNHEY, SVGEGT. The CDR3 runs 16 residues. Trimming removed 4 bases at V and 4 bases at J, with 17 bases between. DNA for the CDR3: TGTGCCAGCAGTTCCCTTCAGGGGGGGTCATACAATGAGCAGTTCTTC. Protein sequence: CASSSLQGGSYNEQFF.

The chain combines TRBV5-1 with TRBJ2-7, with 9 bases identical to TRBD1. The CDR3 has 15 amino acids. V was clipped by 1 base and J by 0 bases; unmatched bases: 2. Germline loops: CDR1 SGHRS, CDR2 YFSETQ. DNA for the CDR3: TGCGCCAGCAGCTTGACAGGGGGCCCCTCCTACGAGCAGTACTTC. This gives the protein CASSLTGGPSYEQYF.

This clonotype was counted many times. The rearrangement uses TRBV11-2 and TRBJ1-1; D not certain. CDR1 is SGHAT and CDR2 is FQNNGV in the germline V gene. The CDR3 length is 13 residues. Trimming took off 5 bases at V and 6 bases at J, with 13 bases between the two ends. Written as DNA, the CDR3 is TGTGCCAGCAGCCGGTCACAAAGACCTGAAGCTTTCTTT. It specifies CASSRSQRPEAFF.

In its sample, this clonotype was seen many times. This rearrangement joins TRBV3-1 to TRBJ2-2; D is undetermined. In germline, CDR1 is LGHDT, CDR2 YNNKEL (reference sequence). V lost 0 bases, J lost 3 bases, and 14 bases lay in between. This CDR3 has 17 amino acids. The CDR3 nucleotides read TGTGCCAGCAGCCAAGACGTACGGGCGTGGGACACCGGGGAGCTGTTTTTT. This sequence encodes CASSQDVRAWDTGELFF.

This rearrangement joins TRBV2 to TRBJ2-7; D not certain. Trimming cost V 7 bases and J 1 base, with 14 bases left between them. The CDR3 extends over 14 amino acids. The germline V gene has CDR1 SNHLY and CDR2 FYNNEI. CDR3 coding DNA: TGTGCCAGCAACCCCGGCAGAACTTCCTACGAGCAGTACTTC. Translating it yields CASNPGRTSYEQYF.

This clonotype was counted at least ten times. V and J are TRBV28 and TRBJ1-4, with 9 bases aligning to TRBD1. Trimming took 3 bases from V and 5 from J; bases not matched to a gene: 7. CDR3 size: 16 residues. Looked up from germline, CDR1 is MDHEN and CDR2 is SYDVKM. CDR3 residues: CASSLSPGQGNEKLFF. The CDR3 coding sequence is TGTGCCAGCAGTTTGTCCCCAGGACAGGGGAATGAAAAACTGTTTTTT. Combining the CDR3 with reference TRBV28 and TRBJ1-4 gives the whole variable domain DVKVTQSSRYLVKRTGEKVFLECVQDMDHENMFWYRQDPGLGLRLIYFSYDVKMKEKGDIPEGYSVSREKKERFSLILESASTNQTSMYLCASSLSPGQGNEKLFFGSGTQLSVL.

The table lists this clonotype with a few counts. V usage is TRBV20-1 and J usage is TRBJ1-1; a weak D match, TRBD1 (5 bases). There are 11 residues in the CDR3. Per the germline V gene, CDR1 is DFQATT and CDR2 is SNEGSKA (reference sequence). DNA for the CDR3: TGCAGCTGCCGGGGGGTTACTGAAGCTTTCTTT. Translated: CSCRGVTEAFF.

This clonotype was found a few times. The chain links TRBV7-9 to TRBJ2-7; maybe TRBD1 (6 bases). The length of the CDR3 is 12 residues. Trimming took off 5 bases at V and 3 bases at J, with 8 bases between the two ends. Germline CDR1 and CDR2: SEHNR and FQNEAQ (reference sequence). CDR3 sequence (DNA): TGTGCCAGCAGCAGACAGGACTACGAGCAGTACTTC. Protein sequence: CASSRQDYEQYF.